Listed below are T cell receptor beta chains from one sample, sequenced in a study of cytomegalovirus exposure and HLA in healthy donors. The method was immunoSEQ multiplex PCR; TCRdb's version includes in-frame clones alone and lacks a portion of them. The data show about 88,000 clones, and the top ten clones hold 4.5% to 6.5%. Material for sequencing was PBMCs. The source is a girl aged 10 to 17 in good health and CMV-seropositive. Each CDR3 is given with its conserved first and last residue. D genes are given only for firm matches.

J: TRBJ1-6; D: TRBD1; V: TRBV5-1; length: 14; CDR3: CASSFEQGGVPLHF; DNA: TGCGCCAGCAGCTTCGAACAGGGGGGAGTACCCCTCCACTTT
J: TRBJ1-3; D: NA; V: TRBV6-5; length: 16; CDR3: CASSYSYGVSGNTIYF; DNA: TGTGCCAGCAGTTACTCTTACGGTGTTTCTGGAAACACCATATATTTT
J: TRBJ2-7; D: TRBD1; V: TRBV4-1; length: 16; CDR3: CASSQTPGQGTGEQYF; DNA: TGCGCCAGCAGCCAGACCCCGGGACAGGGCACTGGCGAGCAGTACTTC
J: TRBJ1-2; D: NA; V: TRBV27; length: 16; CDR3: CASSLDAIPGGNGYTF; DNA: TGTGCCAGCAGTTTAGATGCTATCCCGGGGGGAAATGGCTACACCTTC
J: TRBJ2-7; D: TRBD2; V: TRBV27; length: 14; CDR3: CASSPGGPVYEQYF; DNA: TGTGCCAGCAGCCCGGGGGGGCCTGTTTACGAGCAGTACTTC
J: TRBJ1-3; D: NA; V: TRBV7-2; length: 14; CDR3: CASSLGLAGNTIYF; DNA: TGTGCCAGCAGCTTAGGGCTGGCTGGAAACACCATATATTTT
J: TRBJ2-7; D: TRBD2; V: TRBV5-4; length: 15; CDR3: CASSLGASGSYEQYF; DNA: TGTGCCAGCAGCTTGGGGGCTAGCGGGTCGTACGAGCAGTACTTC
J: TRBJ2-5; D: TRBD1; V: TRBV5-1; length: 15; CDR3: CASSPSRGLQETQYF; DNA: TGCGCCAGCAGCCCTTCAAGGGGGCTCCAAGAGACCCAGTACTTC
J: TRBJ2-2; D: TRBD1; V: TRBV6-6; length: 11; CDR3: CAGGHTGELFF; DNA: TGTGCAGGGGGCCACACCGGGGAGCTGTTTTTT
J: TRBJ1-1; D: TRBD1; V: TRBV7-9; length: 17; CDR3: CASSPGQGMEVNTEAFF; DNA: TGTGCCAGCAGCCCGGGACAGGGGATGGAGGTGAACACTGAAGCTTTCTTT
J: TRBJ2-7; D: NA; V: TRBV2; length: 14; CDR3: CASLRDFNSYEQYF; DNA: TGTGCCAGCCTCCGGGACTTCAACTCCTACGAGCAGTACTTC
J: TRBJ2-1; D: TRBD2; V: TRBV18; length: 15; CDR3: CASSPATGTTDEQFF; DNA: TGTGCCAGCTCACCAGCAACCGGGACTACCGATGAGCAGTTCTTC
J: TRBJ2-7; D: TRBD2; V: TRBV7-2; length: 16; CDR3: CASSLGRLAGSYEQYF; DNA: TGTGCCAGCAGCTTAGGTCGTCTAGCGGGCTCCTACGAGCAGTACTTC
J: TRBJ1-6; D: NA; V: TRBV11-2; length: 16; CDR3: CASSLQSRTVYSPLHF; DNA: TGTGCCAGCAGCTTGCAATCTCGGACAGTCTATTCACCCCTCCACTTT
J: TRBJ2-5; D: TRBD2; V: TRBV5-1; length: 17; CDR3: CASSQGLAGGLVETQYF; DNA: TGCGCCAGCAGCCAAGGACTAGCGGGGGGGCTCGTGGAGACCCAGTACTTC
J: TRBJ2-5; D: NA; V: TRBV5-4; length: 14; CDR3: CASSPGTPQETQYF; DNA: TGTGCCAGCAGCCCCGGGACTCCCCAAGAGACCCAGTACTTC
J: TRBJ2-7; D: NA; V: TRBV6-6; length: 13; CDR3: CASSYDTTLEQYF; DNA: TGTGCCAGCAGTTATGACACAACCCTCGAGCAGTACTTC
J: TRBJ1-1; D: TRBD1; V: TRBV7-9; length: 15; CDR3: CASRYGGQANTEAFF; DNA: TGTGCCAGCAGGTATGGAGGACAGGCGAACACTGAAGCTTTCTTT
J: TRBJ1-1; D: NA; V: TRBV6-5; length: 13; CDR3: CASSLGGRTEAFF; DNA: TGTGCCAGCAGTTTAGGTGGGCGCACTGAAGCTTTCTTT
J: TRBJ2-5; D: NA; V: TRBV7-9; length: 14; CDR3: CASSWQGFQETQYF; DNA: TGTGCCAGCAGCTGGCAGGGTTTCCAAGAGACCCAGTACTTC
J: TRBJ1-4; D: NA; V: TRBV15; length: 15; CDR3: CATSRGHGTNEKLFF; DNA: TGTGCCACCAGCAGAGGTCACGGGACAAATGAAAAACTGTTTTTT
J: TRBJ2-2; D: NA; V: TRBV27; length: 14; CDR3: CASSFRLNAGELFF; DNA: TGTGCCAGCAGTTTTCGACTAAACGCCGGGGAGCTGTTTTTT
J: TRBJ1-4; D: TRBD1; V: TRBV4-3; length: 17; CDR3: CASSYGTGASTNEKLFF; DNA: TGCGCCAGCAGCTACGGGACAGGGGCGTCAACTAATGAAAAACTGTTTTTT
J: TRBJ2-7; D: NA; V: TRBV4-3; length: 15; CDR3: CASSQGTDDSYEQYF; DNA: TGCGCCAGCAGCCAAGGGACAGACGACTCCTACGAGCAGTACTTC
J: TRBJ2-5; D: TRBD1; V: TRBV2; length: 15; CDR3: CASRLMTGAPVAQYF; DNA: TGTGCCAGCAGACTTATGACAGGGGCCCCCGTGGCCCAGTACTTC
J: TRBJ2-5; D: NA; V: TRBV5-1; length: 14; CDR3: CASSLTPGKETQYF; DNA: TGCGCCAGCAGCTTGACGCCAGGAAAAGAGACCCAGTACTTC
J: TRBJ2-5; D: NA; V: TRBV4-2; length: 16; CDR3: CVSSQVGGGQQGTQYF; DNA: TGTGTCAGCAGCCAAGTAGGCGGGGGCCAGCAAGGGACCCAGTACTTC
J: TRBJ1-6; D: NA; V: TRBV9; length: 18; CDR3: CASSVVVTVGFSYSPLHF; DNA: TGTGCCAGCAGCGTAGTGGTGACAGTGGGTTTTTCTTATTCACCCCTCCACTTT
J: TRBJ2-2; D: TRBD1; V: TRBV7-2; length: 15; CDR3: CASSLRQGATGELFF; DNA: TGTGCCAGCAGCTTAAGACAGGGGGCCACCGGGGAGCTGTTTTTT
J: TRBJ2-7; D: TRBD1; V: TRBV9; length: 14; CDR3: CASKGQKSSYEQYF; DNA: TGTGCCAGCAAGGGACAGAAAAGCTCCTACGAGCAGTACTTC
J: TRBJ2-1; D: NA; V: TRBV5-3; length: 18; CDR3: CARSLVGLVRGDYNEQFF; DNA: TGTGCCAGAAGCTTGGTTGGTCTGGTGCGGGGAGACTACAATGAGCAGTTCTTC
J: TRBJ2-7; D: TRBD1; V: TRBV7-9; length: 15; CDR3: CASSLVQQGLHEQYF; DNA: TGTGCCAGCAGCTTAGTTCAACAGGGGCTTCACGAGCAGTACTTC
J: TRBJ2-7; D: TRBD2; V: TRBV25-1; length: 13; CDR3: CASRMGGAYEQYF; DNA: TGTGCCAGCAGGATGGGGGGGGCCTACGAGCAGTACTTC